This T cell receptor (beta chain) was observed in a study of technical replicates of blood from a few donors. Germline loops: CDR1 MDHEN, CDR2 SYDVKM. The CDR3 has 12 amino acids. V was shortened by 3 bases and J by 7 bases, with 10 bases between the two germline ends. TCRdb's copy holds only in-frame clones and misses some; the assay was immunoSEQ multiplex PCR. The table records about 94,000 clones, 90% to 96% of them present only once. The receptor's source is a human donor in good health. What was sequenced was T cells isolated from PBMCs. The genes are TRBV28 and TRBJ2-7, with D perhaps matching TRBD2 (6 bases). In DNA, the CDR3 is TGTGCCAGCAGTTTTCGCCGGGGGGAGCAGTACTTC. Translation: CASSFRRGEQYF.